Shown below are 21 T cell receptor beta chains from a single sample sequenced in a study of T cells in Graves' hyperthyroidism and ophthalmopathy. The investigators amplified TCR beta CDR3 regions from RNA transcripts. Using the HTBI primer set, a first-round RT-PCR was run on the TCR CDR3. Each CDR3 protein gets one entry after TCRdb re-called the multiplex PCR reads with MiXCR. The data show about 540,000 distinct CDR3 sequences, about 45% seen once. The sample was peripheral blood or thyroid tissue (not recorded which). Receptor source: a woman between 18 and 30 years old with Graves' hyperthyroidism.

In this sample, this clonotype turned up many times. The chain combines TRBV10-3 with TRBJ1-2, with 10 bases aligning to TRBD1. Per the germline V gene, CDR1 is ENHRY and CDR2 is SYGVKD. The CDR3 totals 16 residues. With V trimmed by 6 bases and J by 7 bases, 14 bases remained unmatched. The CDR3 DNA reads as TGTGCCATCAGAGAAAACCGCGGGACAGGGGTTACTGGCTACACCTTC. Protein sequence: CAIRENRGTGVTGYTF.

The CDR3 loop reads CASSSETLGGIAMTETQYF. As DNA, the CDR3 is TGTGCCAGCAGCTCGGAGACCCTCGGGGGTATAGCGATGACGGAGACCCAGTACTTC. The V and J genes are TRBV7-3 and TRBJ2-5, with D possibly TRBD2 on 6 matching bases. V lost 4 bases and J 5 bases, leaving 29 bases between the germline ends. Germline V lookup: CDR1 SGHTA, CDR2 FQGTGA. The CDR3 runs to 19 residues.

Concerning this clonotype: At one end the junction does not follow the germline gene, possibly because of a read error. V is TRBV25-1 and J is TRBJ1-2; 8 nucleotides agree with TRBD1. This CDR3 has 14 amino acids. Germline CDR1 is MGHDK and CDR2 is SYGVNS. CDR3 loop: CAGSTSGGDYGYTF. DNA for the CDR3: TGTGCCGGCAGTACCTCAGGGGGCGACTATGGCTACACCTTC.

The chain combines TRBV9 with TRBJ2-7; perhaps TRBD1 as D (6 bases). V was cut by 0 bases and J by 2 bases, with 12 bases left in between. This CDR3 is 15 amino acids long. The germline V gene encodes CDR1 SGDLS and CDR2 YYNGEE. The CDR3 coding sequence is TGTGCCAGCAGCGTAGGTCGGACAGCCACCTACGAGCAGTACTTC. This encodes CASSVGRTATYEQYF.

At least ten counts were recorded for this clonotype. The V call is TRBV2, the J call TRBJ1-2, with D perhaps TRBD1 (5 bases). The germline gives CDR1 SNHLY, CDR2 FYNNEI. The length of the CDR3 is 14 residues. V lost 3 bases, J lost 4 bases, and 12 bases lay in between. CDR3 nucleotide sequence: TGTGCCAGCAGTGATCTTAGGGGCAGCTATGGCTACACCTTC. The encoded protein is CASSDLRGSYGYTF.

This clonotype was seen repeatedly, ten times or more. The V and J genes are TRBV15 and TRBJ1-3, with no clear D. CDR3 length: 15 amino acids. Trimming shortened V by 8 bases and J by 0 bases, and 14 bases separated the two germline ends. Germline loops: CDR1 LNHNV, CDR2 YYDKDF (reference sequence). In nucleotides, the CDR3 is TGTGCCACCTCTATTGGGAGCGACTCTGGAAACACCATATATTTT. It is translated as CATSIGSDSGNTIYF.

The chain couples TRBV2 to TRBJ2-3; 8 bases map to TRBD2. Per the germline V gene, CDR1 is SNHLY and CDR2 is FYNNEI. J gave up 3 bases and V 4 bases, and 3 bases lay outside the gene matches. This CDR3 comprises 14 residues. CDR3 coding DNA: TGTGCCAGCAGTGGACTAGCGCCTACAGATACGCAGTATTTT. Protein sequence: CASSGLAPTDTQYF.

This CDR3 is CAILAGNTGELFF. CDR3 DNA: TGTGCCATACTAGCGGGGAACACCGGGGAGCTGTTTTTT. V usage is TRBV12-3 or TRBV12-4 and J usage is TRBJ2-2; 9 bases are a match to TRBD2. J lost 1 base, V lost 10 bases, and 1 base had no gene match. The CDR3 contains 13 residues.

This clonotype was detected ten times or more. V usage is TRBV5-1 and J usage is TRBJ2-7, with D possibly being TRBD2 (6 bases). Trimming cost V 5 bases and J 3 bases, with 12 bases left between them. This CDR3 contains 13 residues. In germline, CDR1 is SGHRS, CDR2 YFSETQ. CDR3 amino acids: CASREGDNYEQYF. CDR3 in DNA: TGCGCCAGCAGGGAGGGAGACAACTACGAGCAGTACTTC.

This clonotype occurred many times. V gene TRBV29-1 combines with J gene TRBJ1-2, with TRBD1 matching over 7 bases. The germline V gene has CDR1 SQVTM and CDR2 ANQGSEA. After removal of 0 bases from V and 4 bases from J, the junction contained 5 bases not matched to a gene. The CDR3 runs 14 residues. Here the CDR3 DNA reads TGCAGCGTTGAAGATGGGGACAGCTCCTATGGCTACACCTTC. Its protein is CSVEDGDSSYGYTF.

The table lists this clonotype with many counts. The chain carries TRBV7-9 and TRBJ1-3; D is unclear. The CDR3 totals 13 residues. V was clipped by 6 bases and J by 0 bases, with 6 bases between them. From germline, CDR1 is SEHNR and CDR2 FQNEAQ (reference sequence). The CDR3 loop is CASRLVSGNTIYF. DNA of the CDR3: TGTGCCAGCAGACTAGTCTCTGGAAACACCATATATTTT.

DNA of the CDR3: TGCGCCAGCAGCGTGGGCGCCCAAGAAGAGACCCAGTACTTC. This sequence encodes CASSVGAQEETQYF. This sequence joins TRBV5-1 and TRBJ2-5; D is undetermined. This CDR3 has 14 amino acids. The germline V gene has CDR1 SGHRS and CDR2 YFSETQ. The germline V and J ends were trimmed by 4 bases and 3 bases, with 13 bases remaining between them.

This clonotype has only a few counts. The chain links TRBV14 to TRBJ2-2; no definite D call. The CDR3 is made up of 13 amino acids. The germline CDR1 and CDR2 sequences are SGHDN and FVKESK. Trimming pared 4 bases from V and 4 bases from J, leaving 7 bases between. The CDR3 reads CASSPLSTGELFF. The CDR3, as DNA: TGTGCCAGCAGCCCCCTCTCCACCGGGGAGCTGTTTTTT.

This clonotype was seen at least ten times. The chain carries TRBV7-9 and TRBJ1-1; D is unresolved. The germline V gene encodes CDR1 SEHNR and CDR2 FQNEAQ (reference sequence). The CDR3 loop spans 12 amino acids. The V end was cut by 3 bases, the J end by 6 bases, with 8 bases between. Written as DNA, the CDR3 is TGTGCCAGCAGCTTGGTACGGCCTGAAGCTTTCTTT. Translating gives CASSLVRPEAFF.

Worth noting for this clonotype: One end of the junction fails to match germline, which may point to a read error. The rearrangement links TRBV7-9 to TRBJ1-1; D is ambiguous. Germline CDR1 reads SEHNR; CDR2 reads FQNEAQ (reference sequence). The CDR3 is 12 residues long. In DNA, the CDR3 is TGCGCCAGCAGCCAAGCATCCGGTGGGGTTTTCTTT. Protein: CASSQASGGVFF.

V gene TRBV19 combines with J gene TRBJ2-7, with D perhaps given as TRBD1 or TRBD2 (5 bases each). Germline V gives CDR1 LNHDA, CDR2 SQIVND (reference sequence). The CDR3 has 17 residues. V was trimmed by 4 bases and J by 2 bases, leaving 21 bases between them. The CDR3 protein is CASSTIQLTGLPYEQYF. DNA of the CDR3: TGTGCCAGTAGTACGATCCAACTTACGGGGCTTCCCTACGAGCAGTACTTC.

In DNA form, the CDR3 reads TGCAGCGTTGGGGACAGACCATTCTATGGCTACACCTTC. Its translation: CSVGDRPFYGYTF. The V and J genes are TRBV29-1 and TRBJ1-2, with 7 bases fitting TRBD1. The CDR3 spans 13 residues. Germline CDR1 is SQVTM and CDR2 is ANQGSEA. V lost 4 bases, J lost 4 bases, and 6 bases stayed unmatched.

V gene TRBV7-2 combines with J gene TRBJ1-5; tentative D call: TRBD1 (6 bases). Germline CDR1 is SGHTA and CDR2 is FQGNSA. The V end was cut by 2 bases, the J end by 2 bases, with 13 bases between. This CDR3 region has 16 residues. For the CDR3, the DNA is TGTGCCAGCAGCTTAAAGGGGAGGGGGGGCAATCAGCCCCAGCATTTT. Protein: CASSLKGRGGNQPQHF.

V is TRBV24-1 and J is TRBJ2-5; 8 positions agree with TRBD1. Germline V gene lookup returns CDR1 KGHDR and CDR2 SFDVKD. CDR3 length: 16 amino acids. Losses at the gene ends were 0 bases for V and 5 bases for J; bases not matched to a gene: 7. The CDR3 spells CATSDLQAGGHETQYF. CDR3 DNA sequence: TGTGCCACCAGTGATTTGCAGGCAGGGGGCCACGAGACCCAGTACTTC.

The DNA of the CDR3 is TGTGCCAGCAGCTTAAGACTAGCGGGCTTTGGGGCCAACGTCCTGACTTTC. It yields the protein CASSLRLAGFGANVLTF. This chain uses TRBV7-2 with TRBJ2-6; 10 bases align to TRBD2. The ends lost 2 bases at V and 3 bases at J; junction bases unmatched: 4. This CDR3 comprises 17 residues. Germline-derived CDR1 and CDR2 are SGHTA and FQGNSA.

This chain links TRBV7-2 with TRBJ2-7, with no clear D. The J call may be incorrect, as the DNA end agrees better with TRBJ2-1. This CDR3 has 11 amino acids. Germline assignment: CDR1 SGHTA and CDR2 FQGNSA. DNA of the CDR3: TGTGCCAGCAGCGAGTTCCATGAGCAGTTCTTC. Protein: CASSEFHEQFF.